The 18 T cell receptor beta chains reported below all come from one sample, sequenced in a study of T cells after yellow fever vaccination. MiXCR was run by TCRdb on the 5' RACE reads, yielding one entry per CDR3 protein. The repertoire holds almost 70,000 distinct CDR3 sequences, with 4.5% to 7.5% as singletons. The sequencing here drew on CD4+ T cells sorted from PBMCs, taken around 14 days after the first yellow fever vaccination. The receptors shown here come from a man aged 18-30 years who received the YFV17D yellow fever vaccine.

This clonotype appeared many times. This sequence joins TRBV9 and TRBJ2-2; TRBD2 aligns across 8 bases. The CDR3 sequence is 17 residues long. CDR1 SGDLS and CDR2 YYNGEE come from the germline V gene. V shed 4 bases, J shed 3 bases, and the junction held 11 bases outside the gene matches. CDR3 coding DNA: TGTGCCAGCAGCCCCCAAGTTCGTAGCGGGGACACCGGGGAGCTGTTTTTT. This gives the protein CASSPQVRSGDTGELFF.

This clonotype was seen only a few times. V usage is TRBV5-1 and J usage is TRBJ1-6, with D uncertain. With 6 bases removed from V and 8 bases from J, the gap between germline ends came to 15 bases. This CDR3 comprises 14 residues. Germline loops: CDR1 SGHRS, CDR2 YFSETQ. Here the CDR3 reads CASTSGEDHSPLHF. CDR3 DNA: TGCGCCAGCACATCCGGGGAGGACCATTCACCCCTCCACTTT.

Ten or more counts support this clonotype. The CDR3 DNA reads TGTGCCAGCAGCCAACTCAATGAGCAGTTCTTC. Residues: CASSQLNEQFF. This chain connects TRBV3-1 to TRBJ2-1, with D uncertain. Trimming left V 2 bases short and J 6 bases short, with 2 bases between. The CDR3 runs to 11 residues. CDR1 and CDR2 (germline): LGHDT, YNNKEL (reference sequence).

This clonotype occurred many times. The rearrangement joins TRBV7-2 to TRBJ2-5; no reliable D call. This CDR3 has 14 residues. The V gene's germline CDR1 is SGHTA and CDR2 FQGNSA. Trimming shortened V by 5 bases and J by 5 bases, and 15 bases separated the two germline ends. The CDR3 protein is CASSPPGIQETQYF. The CDR3 DNA is TGTGCCAGCAGCCCCCCCGGTATACAGGAGACCCAGTACTTC.

For this clonotype: It may be a read error: a sequence one base away is much more abundant. V is TRBV29-1 and J is TRBJ1-1, with 8 bases aligning to TRBD1. CDR1 and CDR2 from the germline V gene are SQVTM and ANQGSEA. Trimming removed 5 bases from V and 5 bases from J; junction bases left unmatched: 7. This CDR3 region has 13 residues. CDR3 DNA: TGCAGCGTTCGGACAGGGCGTTGTACTGAAGCTTTCTTT. Its translation is CSVRTGRCTEAFF.

This clonotype came up many times. V gene TRBV20-1 combines with J gene TRBJ2-7; 7 bases line up with TRBD2. Germline CDR1 is DFQATT and CDR2 is SNEGSKA (reference sequence). The CDR3 is made up of 15 amino acids. Trimming took 3 bases from V and 2 from J; bases not matched to a gene: 10. The CDR3 is CSASRHASGTYEQYF. The CDR3 bases are TGCAGTGCTAGTCGTCACGCTAGCGGAACCTACGAGCAGTACTTC.

This clonotype was recorded many times. A junction end diverges from the germline sequence, so it may reflect a read error. The chain combines TRBV7-7 with TRBJ2-2, with TRBD2 matching over 7 bases. The germline V gene has CDR1 SSHAT and CDR2 FNYEAQ (reference sequence). There are 14 residues in the CDR3. CDR3 coding DNA: TGTGCTAGCAGCGGCGAGCTAGCGGCCGGGGAGCTGTTTTTT. It translates to CASSGELAAGELFF.

This clonotype was detected ten times or more. The DNA for the CDR3 is TGTGCCAGCAGCTTAGGTGGGCAAAACCAAGAGACCCAGTACTTC. Its protein is CASSLGGQNQETQYF. This chain uses TRBV7-9 with TRBJ2-5, with D hard to call. Germline lookup yields CDR1 SEHNR and CDR2 FQNEAQ (reference sequence). The CDR3 sequence is 15 residues long. V lost 1 base and J 0 bases, leaving 9 bases between the germline ends.

This clonotype was observed at least ten times. The chain employs TRBV12-3 or TRBV12-4 and TRBJ2-6, with 7 bases aligning to TRBD2. V lost 5 bases to trimming and J lost 1 base; unmatched junction nucleotides: 2. CDR3 length: 15 amino acids. The DNA for the CDR3 is TGTGCCAGCAGTCCTAGCGGATCTGGGGCCAACGTCCTGACTTTC. Its protein is CASSPSGSGANVLTF.

The table lists this clonotype with many counts. CDR3 amino acids: CASSLIGTSGETQYF. The CDR3, as DNA: TGCGCCAGCAGCTTGATAGGGACTAGCGGAGAGACCCAGTACTTC. The chain uses TRBV5-1 and TRBJ2-5; TRBD2 matches 11 bases. Germline CDR1 and CDR2: SGHRS and YFSETQ. The CDR3 is 15 amino acids. The V gene end was trimmed by 1 base and the J gene end by 4 bases; junction bases not matched to a gene: 3.

This clonotype has only a few counts. The CDR3 DNA is TGCAGTGCTCCTGGACAGATCAAAGGCTCCTACAATGAGCAGTTCTTC. Protein sequence: CSAPGQIKGSYNEQFF. The V gene is TRBV20-1, the J gene TRBJ2-1; tentative D call: TRBD1 (6 bases). Trimming shortened V by 5 bases and J by 0 bases, and 17 bases separated the two germline ends. Germline loops: CDR1 DFQATT, CDR2 SNEGSKA (reference sequence). The CDR3 is 16 amino acids.

There are many counts of this clonotype. The chain employs TRBV28 and TRBJ2-3; D is unresolved. CDR3 length: 12 amino acids. V shed 8 bases and J shed 6 bases, with 12 bases lying between them. The germline V gene has CDR1 MDHEN and CDR2 SYDVKM. CDR3 sequence: CASGPFSDTQYF. The CDR3 region has the DNA TGTGCCAGCGGCCCCTTTTCGGATACGCAGTATTTT.

This clonotype was recorded at least ten times. The gene calls are TRBV27 and TRBJ1-3, with 7 bases aligning to TRBD1. From germline, CDR1 is MNHEY and CDR2 SMNVEV (reference sequence). V gave up 5 bases and J gave up 0 bases; unmatched junction bases: 7. The CDR3 runs to 16 residues. CDR3 amino acids: CASSERQGFSGNTIYF. CDR3 coding DNA: TGTGCCAGCAGTGAACGACAGGGATTCTCTGGAAACACCATATATTTT.

In its sample, this clonotype was seen many times. V is TRBV5-1 and J is TRBJ2-2, with a possible D match to TRBD2 (5 bases). Germline CDR1 is SGHRS and CDR2 is YFSETQ. There are 14 residues in the CDR3. V lost 1 base and J 5 bases, leaving 9 bases between the germline ends. The CDR3 DNA follows: TGCGCCAGCAGCTTGAAGACTATAACCGGGGAGCTGTTTTTT. This encodes CASSLKTITGELFF.

V usage is TRBV19 and J usage is TRBJ1-1, with 9 bases identical to TRBD1. There are 16 residues in the CDR3. Germline values: CDR1 LNHDA, CDR2 SQIVND (reference sequence). V lost 7 bases to trimming and J lost 1 base; unmatched junction nucleotides: 10. The CDR3 is CASTGVQGARNTEAFF. CDR3 nucleotide sequence: TGTGCCAGTACTGGTGTACAGGGGGCGAGGAACACTGAAGCTTTCTTT. The full variable domain, with the rest looked up from reference TRBV19 and TRBJ1-1, is DGGITQSPKYLFRKEGQNVTLSCEQNLNHDAMYWYRQDPGQGLRLIYYSQIVNDFQKGDIAEGYSVSREKKESFPLTVTSAQKNPTAFYLCASTGVQGARNTEAFFGQGTRLTVV.

In its sample, this clonotype was seen many times. V usage is TRBV7-3 and J usage is TRBJ2-3; D gene unclear. V was cut by 1 base and J by 2 bases, with 7 bases left in between. Germline V gene lookup returns CDR1 SGHTA and CDR2 FQGTGA. The CDR3 is made up of 14 amino acids. CDR3 nucleotide sequence: TGTGCCAGCAGCTTAATGGGCACCACAGATACGCAGTATTTT. Residues: CASSLMGTTDTQYF.

This clonotype was seen many times. The chain links TRBV11-2 to TRBJ2-4, with TRBD2 identical over 12 bases. The CDR3 is 18 amino acids. With V trimmed by 4 bases and J by 1 base, 8 bases remained unmatched. Germline V gives CDR1 SGHAT, CDR2 FQNNGV. The CDR3 here is CASSYGLAGTQAKNIQYF. The CDR3 DNA is TGTGCCAGCAGCTACGGACTAGCGGGAACACAGGCCAAAAACATTCAGTACTTC.

This clonotype was recorded at least ten times. The genes are TRBV5-1 and TRBJ2-2, with 12 bases fitting TRBD1. CDR3 length: 17 amino acids. The ends lost 1 base at V and 4 bases at J; junction bases unmatched: 5. Per germline, CDR1 SGHRS and CDR2 YFSETQ. The CDR3 coding sequence is TGCGCCAGCAGCTTGCAGGGACAGGGGGCTATCACCGGGGAGCTGTTTTTT. It yields the protein CASSLQGQGAITGELFF.